This entry lists 22 T cell receptor beta chains sequenced from one sample in a study of T cells in Graves' hyperthyroidism and ophthalmopathy. Amplification of TCR beta CDR3 regions was performed using RNA transcripts as template. The primer set for the first-round RT-PCR of the TCR CDR3 was HTBI. TCRdb reprocessed the multiplex PCR reads via MiXCR and lists one record per CDR3 protein. The sample has about 420,000 distinct CDR3 sequences, around 16% seen once; the top ten hold 12% to 15%. The source material was blood. The source is a woman aged 18-30 years with Graves' hyperthyroidism.

This clonotype was detected only a few times. The rearrangement uses TRBV5-1 and TRBJ2-3, with D hard to call. CDR1 is SGHRS, CDR2 YFSETQ, per germline. Deletions cut 0 bases from V and 1 base from J, with 6 bases between. The CDR3 runs 14 residues. The CDR3 here is CASSLETRTDTQYF. CDR3 sequence (DNA): TGCGCCAGCAGCTTGGAAACCCGCACAGATACGCAGTATTTT.

In its sample, this clonotype was seen many times. The J gene is TRBJ2-7, the V gene TRBV12-3 or TRBV12-4; possibly TRBD1 or TRBD2 for D (7 bases each). This CDR3 has 15 residues. The germline V and J ends were trimmed by 2 bases and 5 bases, with 16 bases remaining between them. The CDR3 nucleotides are TGTGCCAGCAGTTTAATGGGGAGGGGGCGCCACGAGCAGTACTTC. As protein: CASSLMGRGRHEQYF.

Many counts were recorded for this clonotype. The chain couples TRBV11-2 to TRBJ2-1, with 7 positions matching TRBD2. Trimming cost V 5 bases and J 8 bases; bases outside gene matches: 12. Germline CDR1 and CDR2: SGHAT and FQNNGV. This CDR3 region has 15 residues. The CDR3 loop is CASSLGLVPSDEQFF. The CDR3 DNA follows: TGTGCCAGCAGCCTTGGACTAGTGCCTTCCGATGAGCAGTTCTTC.

This clonotype was counted ten times or more. The genes are TRBV2 and TRBJ2-1; 12 nucleotides agree with TRBD2. From germline, CDR1 is SNHLY and CDR2 FYNNEI. V shed 6 bases and J 5 bases; nucleotides not matched to a gene: 8. The CDR3 is 16 residues long. CDR3 amino acids: CASSPRTSGTHNEQFF. DNA for the CDR3: TGTGCCAGCAGCCCCCGGACTAGCGGGACACACAATGAGCAGTTCTTC.

This clonotype was found many times. The gene calls are TRBV7-9 and TRBJ2-1, with D perhaps matching TRBD1 (5 bases). Per germline, CDR1 SEHNR and CDR2 FQNEAQ (reference sequence). V was pared by 2 bases and J by 9 bases, with 14 bases between. The CDR3 spans 14 residues. CDR3 nucleotides: TGTGCCAGCAGCTTAATTCGCCAGGGATTTGAGCAGTTCTTC. Protein: CASSLIRQGFEQFF.

There are many counts of this clonotype. The chain employs TRBV27 and TRBJ1-1; tentative D call: TRBD1 (6 bases). CDR3 length: 13 residues. The germline gives CDR1 MNHEY, CDR2 SMNVEV (reference sequence). V was cut by 5 bases and J by 4 bases, with 11 bases left in between. CDR3 sequence: CASSVQGPTEAFF. CDR3 sequence (DNA): TGTGCCAGCAGTGTACAGGGCCCCACTGAAGCTTTCTTT.

This clonotype has ten or more counts. The chain is built from TRBV20-1 and TRBJ1-3, with a weak D call TRBD1 (5 bases). The V end was cut by 0 bases, the J end by 1 base, with 13 bases between. Looked up from germline, CDR1 is DFQATT and CDR2 is SNEGSKA (reference sequence). This CDR3 has 16 amino acids. The CDR3 DNA follows: TGCAGTGCTAGAGATTCCCGACAGTTATCTGGAAACACCATATATTTT. As protein: CSARDSRQLSGNTIYF.

Here the CDR3 DNA reads TGTGCCAGCGGGTCATTAACCTACAATGAGCAGTTCTTC. Its protein is CASGSLTYNEQFF. The gene calls are TRBV12-3 or TRBV12-4 and TRBJ2-1; no clear D gene. V dropped 8 bases and J dropped 2 bases, with 10 bases sitting between them. This CDR3 region has 13 residues.

The sample holds many counts of this clonotype. CDR3 region: CATSGLAETDTQYF. In nucleotides, the CDR3 is TGTGCCACCAGTGGGCTAGCGGAGACAGATACGCAGTATTTT. This chain connects TRBV24-1 to TRBJ2-3, with TRBD2 identical over 7 bases. The CDR3 runs to 14 residues. J lost 3 bases, V lost 5 bases, and 4 bases had no gene match. CDR1 and CDR2 (germline): KGHDR, SFDVKD.

This clonotype was found many times. The chain has TRBV2 and TRBJ2-7, with 12 nucleotides matching TRBD2. Germline V lookup: CDR1 SNHLY, CDR2 FYNNEI. The CDR3 loop spans 13 amino acids. After removal of 7 bases from V and 5 bases from J, the junction contained 3 bases not matched to a gene. For the CDR3, the DNA is TGTGCCAGCATCGGACTAGCGGGAAACGAGCAGTACTTC. It translates to CASIGLAGNEQYF.

Only a few counts were recorded for this clonotype. V and J are TRBV27 and TRBJ2-2, with D tentatively TRBD1 (7 bases). The CDR3 is 13 amino acids. From germline, CDR1 is MNHEY and CDR2 SMNVEV (reference sequence). The CDR3 sequence is CATSDRATGELFF. The DNA of the CDR3 is TGTGCGACTAGTGACAGGGCCACCGGGGAGCTGTTTTTT.

The V and J genes are TRBV9 and TRBJ2-7; no definite D call. V gave up 0 bases and J gave up 3 bases, with 16 bases separating them. Germline V gene data show CDR1 as SGDLS and CDR2 as YYNGEE. The CDR3 has 16 amino acids. Here the CDR3 DNA reads TGTGCCAGCAGCGTAGCATGGTCTGAAAGGCTCTACGAGCAGTACTTC. Encoded protein: CASSVAWSERLYEQYF.

This clonotype has ten or more counts. The V and J genes are TRBV11-2 and TRBJ2-5, with TRBD1 as a possible D gene (5 bases). The CDR3 covers 16 residues. V lost 1 base and J lost 5, with 17 bases in between. Germline CDR1 reads SGHAT; CDR2 reads FQNNGV. CDR3 loop: CASSLVPAAGWETQYF. CDR3 in DNA: TGTGCCAGCAGCTTAGTCCCCGCGGCAGGGTGGGAGACCCAGTACTTC. Full variable domain (rest looked up from reference TRBV11-2 and TRBJ2-5): EAGVAQSPRYKIIEKRQSVAFWCNPISGHATLYWYQQILGQGPKLLIQFQNNGVVDDSQLPKDRFSAERLKGVDSTLKIQPAKLEDSAVYLCASSLVPAAGWETQYFGPGTRLLVL.

This chain links TRBV4-2 with TRBJ1-2; tentatively, D is TRBD1 (6 bases). This CDR3 has 15 amino acids. V was trimmed by 0 bases and J by 6 bases, leaving 14 bases between them. From germline, CDR1 is LGHNA and CDR2 YNFKEQ. The CDR3: CASSQDFGGADGYTF. CDR3 nucleotides: TGTGCCAGCAGCCAAGATTTTGGGGGCGCCGATGGCTACACCTTC.

In regard to this clonotype: A junction boundary mismatches the germline segment, possibly from a read error. The genes are TRBV4-2 and TRBJ1-2; 7 nucleotides align to TRBD1. The germline V gene has CDR1 LGHNA and CDR2 YNFKEQ. The CDR3 is made up of 16 amino acids. Here the CDR3 DNA reads TGTGCCAACAGCCAAGATCTGGGTGGGACAGACTATGGCTACACCTTC. This translates into CANSQDLGGTDYGYTF.

In its sample, this clonotype was seen many times. This chain joins TRBV3-1 and TRBJ2-1, with a tentative D call TRBD2 (5 bases). Trimming removed 2 bases from V and 10 bases from J, with 18 bases in between. This CDR3 spans 15 amino acids. From germline, CDR1 is LGHDT and CDR2 YNNKEL (reference sequence). CDR3 nucleotides: TGTGCCAGCAGCCAAAGGAGGACGATTGAGAACGAGCAGTTCTTC. Its translation: CASSQRRTIENEQFF.

This clonotype showed up many times. The chain is built from TRBV5-1 and TRBJ2-7; TRBD2 matches 9 bases. Per germline, CDR1 SGHRS and CDR2 YFSETQ. J gave up 1 base and V 0 bases, and 8 bases lay outside the gene matches. The CDR3 has 17 amino acids. The CDR3 DNA sequence: TGCGCCAGCAGCTTGGCTTCGTCAGCGGGGGGATCCTACGAGCAGTACTTC. Translation gives CASSLASSAGGSYEQYF.

This clonotype was observed many times. The rearrangement uses TRBV18 and TRBJ1-3, with a tentative D call TRBD1 (5 bases). V was cut by 5 bases and J by 0 bases, with 8 bases left in between. The CDR3 has 14 amino acids. Germline loops: CDR1 KGHSH, CDR2 LQKENI. This CDR3 reads CASSGDLSGNTIYF. The DNA of the CDR3 is TGTGCCAGCTCAGGGGACCTCTCTGGAAACACCATATATTTT.

A few counts support this clonotype. The chain joins TRBV6-1 to TRBJ1-6, with unresolved D. Germline V gives CDR1 MNHNS, CDR2 SASEGT. The CDR3 contains 12 residues. V was pared by 3 bases and J by 7 bases, with 4 bases between. The CDR3 DNA follows: TGTGCCAGCAGTGACGGGAATTCACCCCTCCACTTT. This gives the protein CASSDGNSPLHF.

The chain uses TRBV19 and TRBJ1-5; maybe TRBD1 (6 bases). CDR1 LNHDA and CDR2 SQIVND come from the germline V gene (reference sequence). Between the trimmed V and J ends, which lost 4 bases and 4 bases, there was a span of 14 bases. This CDR3 has 15 amino acids. The CDR3 sequence is CASSKGQGRNQPQHF. For the CDR3, the DNA is TGTGCCAGTAGTAAAGGTCAGGGGAGGAATCAGCCCCAGCATTTT.

The table lists this clonotype with many counts. The chain has TRBV5-1 and TRBJ2-7; D gene uncertain. Germline lookup yields CDR1 SGHRS and CDR2 YFSETQ. The V and J ends lost 4 bases and 9 bases respectively, with 17 bases between them. This CDR3 contains 13 residues. The CDR3: CASSLTHTAGQYF. The CDR3 coding sequence is TGCGCCAGCAGCCTAACCCACACGGCCGGGCAGTACTTC.

This clonotype was counted ten times or more. V is TRBV6-1 and J is TRBJ2-5, with D perhaps TRBD2 (5 bases). The CDR3 sequence is 15 residues long. The ends were cut back, 5 bases at V and 1 base at J, with 14 bases in the middle. The germline CDR1 and CDR2 sequences are MNHNS and SASEGT. CDR3 loop: CASSPSPIFQETQYF. The CDR3 region has the DNA TGTGCCAGCAGTCCTAGCCCAATCTTCCAAGAGACCCAGTACTTC.